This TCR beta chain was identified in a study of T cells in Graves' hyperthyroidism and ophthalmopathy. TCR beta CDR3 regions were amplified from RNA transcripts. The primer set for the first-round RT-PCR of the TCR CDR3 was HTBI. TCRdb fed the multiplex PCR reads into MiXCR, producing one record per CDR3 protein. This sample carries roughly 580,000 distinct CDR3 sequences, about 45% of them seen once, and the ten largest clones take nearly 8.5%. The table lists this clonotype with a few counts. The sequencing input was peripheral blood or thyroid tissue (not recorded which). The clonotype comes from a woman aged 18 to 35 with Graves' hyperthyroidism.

DNA for the CDR3: TGTGCCAGTAGGGACAGAAAGAGCTCCTACGAGCAGTACTTC. It translates to CASRDRKSSYEQYF. The genes are TRBV2 and TRBJ2-7; 7 bases map to TRBD1. Germline CDR1 and CDR2: SNHLY and FYNNEI. The length of the CDR3 is 14 residues. Trimming cost V 9 bases and J 0 bases; bases outside gene matches: 8.